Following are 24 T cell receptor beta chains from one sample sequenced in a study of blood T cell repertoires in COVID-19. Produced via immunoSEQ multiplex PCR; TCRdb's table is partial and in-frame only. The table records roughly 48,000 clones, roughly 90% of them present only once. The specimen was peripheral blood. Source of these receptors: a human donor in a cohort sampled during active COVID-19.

CDR3 sequence: CASSNHRASPYEQYF. Here the CDR3 DNA reads TGTGCCAGCAGCAACCACAGGGCTAGTCCCTACGAGCAGTACTTC. The rearrangement links TRBV21-1 to TRBJ2-7; TRBD1, the D gene given by the table, was not confirmed from the DNA. TRBV21-1 is a pseudogene segment. The CDR3 consists of 15 residues.

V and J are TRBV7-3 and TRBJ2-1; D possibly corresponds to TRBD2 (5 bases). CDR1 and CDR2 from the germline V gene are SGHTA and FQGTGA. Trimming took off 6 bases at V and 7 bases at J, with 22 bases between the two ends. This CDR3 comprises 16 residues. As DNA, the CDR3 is TGTGCCAGCAGTTTGAGGCCCAGCGTTCCGGGAAATGAGCAGTTCTTC. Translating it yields CASSLRPSVPGNEQFF.

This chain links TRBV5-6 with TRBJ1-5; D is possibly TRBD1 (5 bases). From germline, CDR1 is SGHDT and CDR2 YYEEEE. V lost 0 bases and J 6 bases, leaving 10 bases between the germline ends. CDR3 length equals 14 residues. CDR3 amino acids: CASSLGRVTQPQHF. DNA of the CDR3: TGTGCCAGCAGCTTGGGCAGGGTCACTCAGCCCCAGCATTTT.

The CDR3 DNA sequence: TGTGCCAGCAGTGATCGGTTCACAGGGAAGGCTGAAAAACTGTTTTTT. Its protein is CASSDRFTGKAEKLFF. V gene TRBV6-1 combines with J gene TRBJ1-4, with D tentatively TRBD1 (6 bases). Germline V gene lookup returns CDR1 MNHNS and CDR2 SASEGT. This CDR3 contains 16 residues. Trimming removed 3 bases at V and 7 bases at J, with 18 bases between.

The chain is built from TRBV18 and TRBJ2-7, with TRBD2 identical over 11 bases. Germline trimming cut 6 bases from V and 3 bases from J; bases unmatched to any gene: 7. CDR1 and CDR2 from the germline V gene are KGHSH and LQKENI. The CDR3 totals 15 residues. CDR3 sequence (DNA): TGTGCCAGCTCCCTCAGACTAGCGGGGAACTACGAGCAGTACTTC. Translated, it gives CASSLRLAGNYEQYF.

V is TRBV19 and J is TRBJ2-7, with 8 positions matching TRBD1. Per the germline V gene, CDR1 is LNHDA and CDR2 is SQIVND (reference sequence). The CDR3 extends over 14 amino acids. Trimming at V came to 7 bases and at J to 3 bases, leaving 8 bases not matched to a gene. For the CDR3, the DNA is TGTGCCAGTAAGCAGGACAGGGAATACTACGAGCAGTACTTC. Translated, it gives CASKQDREYYEQYF.

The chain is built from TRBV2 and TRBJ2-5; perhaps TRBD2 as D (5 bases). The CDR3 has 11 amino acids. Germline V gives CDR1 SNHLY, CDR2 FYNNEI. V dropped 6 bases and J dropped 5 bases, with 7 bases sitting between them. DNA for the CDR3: TGTGCCAGCAGGGACTCGGAGACCCAGTACTTC. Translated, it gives CASRDSETQYF.

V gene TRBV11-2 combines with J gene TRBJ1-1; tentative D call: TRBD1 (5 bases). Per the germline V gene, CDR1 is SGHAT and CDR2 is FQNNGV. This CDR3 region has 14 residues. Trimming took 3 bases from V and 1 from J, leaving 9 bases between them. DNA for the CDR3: TGTGCCAGCAGCTTTAACGGGGGGAACACTGAAGCTTTCTTT. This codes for CASSFNGGNTEAFF.

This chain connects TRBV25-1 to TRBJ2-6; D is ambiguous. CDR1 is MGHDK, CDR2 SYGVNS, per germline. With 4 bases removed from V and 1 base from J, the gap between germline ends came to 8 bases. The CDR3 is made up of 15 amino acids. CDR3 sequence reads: CASSGGSSGANVLTF. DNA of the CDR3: TGTGCCAGCAGTGGCGGTAGTTCTGGGGCCAACGTCCTGACTTTC.

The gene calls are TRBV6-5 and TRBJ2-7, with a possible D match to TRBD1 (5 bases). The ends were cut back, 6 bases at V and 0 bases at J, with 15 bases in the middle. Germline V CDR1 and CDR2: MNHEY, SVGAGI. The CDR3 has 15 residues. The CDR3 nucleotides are TGTGCCAGCAGGAGAGGACCACAGGCCTCCTACGAGCAGTACTTC. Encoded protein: CASRRGPQASYEQYF.

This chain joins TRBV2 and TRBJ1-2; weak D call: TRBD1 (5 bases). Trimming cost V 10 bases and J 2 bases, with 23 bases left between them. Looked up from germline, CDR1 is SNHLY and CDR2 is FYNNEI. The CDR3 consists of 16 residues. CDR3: CAIDTPLGLLNYGYTF. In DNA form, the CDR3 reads TGTGCCATCGATACTCCCTTGGGACTGCTCAACTATGGCTACACCTTC.

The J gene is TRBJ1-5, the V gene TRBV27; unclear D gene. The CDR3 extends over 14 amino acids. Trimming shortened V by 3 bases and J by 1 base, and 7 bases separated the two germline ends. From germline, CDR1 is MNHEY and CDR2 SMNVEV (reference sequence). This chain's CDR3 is CASSFGWSNQPQHF. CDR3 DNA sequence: TGTGCCAGCAGTTTCGGGTGGAGCAATCAGCCCCAGCATTTT.

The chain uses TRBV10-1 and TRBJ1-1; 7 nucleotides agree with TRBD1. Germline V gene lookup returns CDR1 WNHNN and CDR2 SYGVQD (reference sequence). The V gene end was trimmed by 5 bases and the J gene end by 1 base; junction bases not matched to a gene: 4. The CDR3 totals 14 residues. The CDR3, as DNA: TGCGCCAGCAGTCCCGGGACAGAGAACACTGAAGCTTTCTTT. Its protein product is CASSPGTENTEAFF.

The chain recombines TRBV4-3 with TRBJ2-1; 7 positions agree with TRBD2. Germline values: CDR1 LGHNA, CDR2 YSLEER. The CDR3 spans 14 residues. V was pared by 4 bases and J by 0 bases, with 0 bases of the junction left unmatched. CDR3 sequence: CASSRGGSYNEQFF. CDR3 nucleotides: TGCGCCAGCAGCCGCGGGGGCTCCTACAATGAGCAGTTCTTC.

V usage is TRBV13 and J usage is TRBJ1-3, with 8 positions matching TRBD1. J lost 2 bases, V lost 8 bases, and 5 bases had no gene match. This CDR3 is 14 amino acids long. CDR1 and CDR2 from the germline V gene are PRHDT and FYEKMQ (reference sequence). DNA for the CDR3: TGTGCCAGCGGCAGGGGGCAAACTGGAAACACCATATATTTT. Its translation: CASGRGQTGNTIYF.

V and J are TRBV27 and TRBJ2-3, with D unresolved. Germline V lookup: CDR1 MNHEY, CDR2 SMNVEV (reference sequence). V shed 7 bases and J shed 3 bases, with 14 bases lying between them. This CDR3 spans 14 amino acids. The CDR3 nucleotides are TGTGCCAGCAAAACCCTCGACTCGACAGATACGCAGTATTTT. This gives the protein CASKTLDSTDTQYF.

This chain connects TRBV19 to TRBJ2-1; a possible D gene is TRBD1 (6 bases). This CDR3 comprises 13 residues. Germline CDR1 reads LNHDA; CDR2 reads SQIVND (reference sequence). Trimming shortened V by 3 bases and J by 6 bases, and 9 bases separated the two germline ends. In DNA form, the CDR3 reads TGTGCCAGTAGTATCACAGGGATCAATGAGCAGTTCTTC. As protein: CASSITGINEQFF. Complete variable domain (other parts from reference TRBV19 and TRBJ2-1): DGGITQSPKYLFRKEGQNVTLSCEQNLNHDAMYWYRQDPGQGLRLIYYSQIVNDFQKGDIAEGYSVSREKKESFPLTVTSAQKNPTAFYLCASSITGINEQFFGPGTRLTVL.

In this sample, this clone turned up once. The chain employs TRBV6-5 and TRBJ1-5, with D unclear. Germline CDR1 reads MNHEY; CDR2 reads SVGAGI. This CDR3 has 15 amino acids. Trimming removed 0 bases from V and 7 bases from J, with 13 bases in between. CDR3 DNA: TGTGCCAGCAGTTACTCGAAGGGAGGAGGCCAGCCCCAGCATTTT. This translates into CASSYSKGGGQPQHF.

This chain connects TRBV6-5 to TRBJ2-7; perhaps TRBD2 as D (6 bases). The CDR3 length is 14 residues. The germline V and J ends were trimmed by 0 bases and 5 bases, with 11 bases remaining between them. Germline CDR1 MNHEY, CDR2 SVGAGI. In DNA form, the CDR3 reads TGTGCCAGCAGTTACTCCTCAGGGAGGAACGAGCAGTACTTC. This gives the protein CASSYSSGRNEQYF.

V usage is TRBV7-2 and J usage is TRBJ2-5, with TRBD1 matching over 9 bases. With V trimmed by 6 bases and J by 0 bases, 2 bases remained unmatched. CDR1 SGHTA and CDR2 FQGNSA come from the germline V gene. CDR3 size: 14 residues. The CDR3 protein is CASSGTGYQETQYF. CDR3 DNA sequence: TGTGCCAGCAGTGGGACAGGGTACCAAGAGACCCAGTACTTC. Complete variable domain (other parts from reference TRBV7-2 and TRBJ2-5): GAGVSQSPSNKVTEKGKDVELRCDPISGHTALYWYRQSLGQGLEFLIYFQGNSAPDKSGLPSDRFSAERTGGSVSTLTIQRTQQEDSAVYLCASSGTGYQETQYFGPGTRLLVL.

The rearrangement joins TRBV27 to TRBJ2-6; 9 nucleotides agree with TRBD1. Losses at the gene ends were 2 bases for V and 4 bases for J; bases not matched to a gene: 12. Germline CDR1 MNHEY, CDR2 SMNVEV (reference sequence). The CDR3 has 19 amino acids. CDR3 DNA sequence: TGTGCCAGCAGTTTACTTGACGGGACAGGGATTGCGGGGGCCAACGTCCTGACTTTC. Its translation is CASSLLDGTGIAGANVLTF. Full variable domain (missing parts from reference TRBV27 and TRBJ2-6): EAQVTQNPRYLITVTGKKLTVTCSQNMNHEYMSWYRQDPGLGLRQIYYSMNVEVTDKGDVPEGYKVSRKEKRNFPLILESPSPNQTSLYFCASSLLDGTGIAGANVLTFGAGSRLTVL.

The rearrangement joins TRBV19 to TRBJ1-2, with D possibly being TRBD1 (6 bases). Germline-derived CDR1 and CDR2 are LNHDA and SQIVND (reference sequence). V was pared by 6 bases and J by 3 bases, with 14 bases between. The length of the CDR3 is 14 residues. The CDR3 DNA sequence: TGTGCCAGTAGGTACAGGGAATTACACTATGGCTACACCTTC. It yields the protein CASRYRELHYGYTF.

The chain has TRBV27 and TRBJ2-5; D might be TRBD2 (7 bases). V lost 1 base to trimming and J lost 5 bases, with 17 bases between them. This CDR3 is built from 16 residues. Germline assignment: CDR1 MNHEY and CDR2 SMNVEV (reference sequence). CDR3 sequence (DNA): TGTGCCAGCAGTTTATACGGGGGGCGATATGTCGAGACCCAGTACTTC. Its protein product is CASSLYGGRYVETQYF.

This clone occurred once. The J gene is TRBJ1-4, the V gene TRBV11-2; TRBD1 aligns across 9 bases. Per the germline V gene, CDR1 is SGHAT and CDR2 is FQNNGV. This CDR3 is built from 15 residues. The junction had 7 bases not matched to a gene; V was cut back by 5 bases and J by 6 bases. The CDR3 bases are TGTGCCAGCAGCAGAACCGGGACAGGGTATGAAAAACTGTTTTTT. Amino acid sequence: CASSRTGTGYEKLFF.